The 32 T cell receptor beta chains reported below all come from one sample, sequenced in a study of blood T cell repertoires in COVID-19. Assay: immunoSEQ multiplex PCR; the TCRdb copy retains only in-frame clones and omits some. The sample lists roughly 320,000 clones; over 75% were seen once. Material: PBMCs or T cells enriched from blood (not recorded which). The receptors derive from a man aged 30 to 39 who had recovered from COVID-19.

The V call is TRBV7-8, the J call TRBJ1-2; D is possibly TRBD1 (5 bases). Trimming cost V 5 bases and J 8 bases, with 21 bases left between them. From germline, CDR1 is SGHVS and CDR2 FQNEAQ. This CDR3 is 15 amino acids long. The CDR3 spells CASSQPVSGLGGYTF. CDR3 in DNA: TGTGCCAGCAGCCAACCCGTGTCAGGGCTGGGGGGCTACACCTTC. Filled out from reference TRBV7-8 and TRBJ1-2, the complete variable domain reads GAGVSQSPRYKVAKRGQDVALRCDPISGHVSLFWYQQALGQGPEFLTYFQNEAQLDKSGLPSDRFFAERPEGSVSTLKIQRTQQEDSAVYLCASSQPVSGLGGYTFGSGTRLTVV.

The chain has TRBV4-1 and TRBJ1-4; maybe TRBD1 (5 bases). Trimming stripped 2 bases from V and 7 bases from J, with 17 bases between. The germline gives CDR1 MGHRA, CDR2 YSYEKL. The CDR3 length is 16 residues. The CDR3 protein is CASSQLGGYGGEKLFF. The CDR3 DNA is TGCGCCAGCAGCCAACTCGGGGGTTACGGGGGTGAAAAACTGTTTTTT.

V and J are TRBV13 and TRBJ1-3; TRBD1 is a possible D gene (5 bases). The CDR3 has 17 residues. The germline CDR1 and CDR2 sequences are PRHDT and FYEKMQ (reference sequence). Trimming took off 1 base at V and 2 bases at J, with 15 bases between the two ends. CDR3 in amino acids: CASSLAAGNPPGNTIYF. As DNA, the CDR3 is TGTGCCAGCAGCTTAGCGGCAGGGAACCCGCCTGGAAACACCATATATTTT.

The CDR3 nucleotides are TGTGCCAGCAGCATGACTAGCGGCCTATACAATGAGCAGTTCTTC. It codes for CASSMTSGLYNEQFF. V gene TRBV7-2 combines with J gene TRBJ2-1; 9 bases are a match to TRBD2. The V gene end was trimmed by 5 bases and the J gene end by 4 bases; junction bases not matched to a gene: 6. CDR3 length: 15 amino acids. Looked up from germline, CDR1 is SGHTA and CDR2 is FQGNSA.

This clone was recorded once. The chain uses TRBV9 and TRBJ2-7; TRBD2 is a possible D gene (6 bases). Trimming removed 0 bases at V and 5 bases at J, with 15 bases between. CDR1 and CDR2 from the germline V gene are SGDLS and YYNGEE. This CDR3 spans 15 amino acids. Here the CDR3 reads CASSVGPREDNEQYF. The CDR3 coding sequence is TGTGCCAGCAGCGTAGGCCCCAGGGAGGACAACGAGCAGTACTTC.

V usage is TRBV14 and J usage is TRBJ1-6; a possible D gene is TRBD1 (6 bases). V was clipped by 1 base and J by 6 bases, with 16 bases between them. Germline CDR1 SGHDN, CDR2 FVKESK. This CDR3 region has 17 residues. The CDR3 sequence: CASSQVPPGHSNSPLHF. As DNA, the CDR3 is TGTGCCAGCAGCCAAGTTCCGCCGGGACACAGTAATTCACCCCTCCACTTT.

The chain links TRBV9 to TRBJ1-2; a possible D gene is TRBD1 (5 bases). Germline V gene lookup returns CDR1 SGDLS and CDR2 YYNGEE. CDR3 length: 14 amino acids. V was clipped by 2 bases and J by 7 bases, with 15 bases between them. This CDR3 is CASSVPQGVSGYTF. In nucleotides, the CDR3 is TGTGCCAGCAGCGTTCCTCAGGGTGTATCTGGCTACACCTTC.

This sequence joins TRBV4-1 and TRBJ1-4; TRBD1 aligns across 10 bases. V shed 0 bases and J 7 bases; nucleotides not matched to a gene: 8. Germline values: CDR1 MGHRA, CDR2 YSYEKL. CDR3 size: 17 residues. The CDR3, as DNA: TGCGCCAGCAGCCAAGAGCGACAGGGGGCTGGAGGTGAAAAACTGTTTTTT. It yields the protein CASSQERQGAGGEKLFF.

The chain is built from TRBV15 and TRBJ1-2; D not certain. Germline-derived CDR1 and CDR2 are LNHNV and YYDKDF (reference sequence). The CDR3 totals 15 residues. V lost 0 bases and J lost 5, with 13 bases in between. The CDR3: CATSRDGHNQYGYTF. In nucleotides, the CDR3 is TGTGCCACCAGCAGAGATGGGCACAACCAGTATGGCTACACCTTC.

The chain is built from TRBV7-9 and TRBJ2-7; D possibly corresponds to TRBD2 (6 bases). The CDR3 totals 13 residues. Trimming removed 5 bases from V and 6 bases from J, with 14 bases in between. Germline assignment: CDR1 SEHNR and CDR2 FQNEAQ (reference sequence). Written as DNA, the CDR3 is TGTGCCAGCAGCCGGGACTCCCAGCCCGAGCAGTACTTC. Protein: CASSRDSQPEQYF. Variable domain in full (rest from reference TRBV7-9 and TRBJ2-7): DTGVSQNPRHKITKRGQNVTFRCDPISEHNRLYWYRQTLGQGPEFLTYFQNEAQLEKSRLLSDRFSAERPKGSFSTLEIQRTEQGDSAMYLCASSRDSQPEQYFGPGTRLTVT.

The rearrangement links TRBV19 to TRBJ1-2; a weak D match, TRBD1 (6 bases). The V gene lost 1 base and the J gene lost 4 bases, with 13 bases spanning the gap. CDR3 length: 15 amino acids. Germline values: CDR1 LNHDA, CDR2 SQIVND (reference sequence). For the CDR3, the DNA is TGTGCCAGTAGTATAGGGGGCACAGGGTTCTATGGCTACACCTTC. It yields the protein CASSIGGTGFYGYTF.

The chain has TRBV24-1 and TRBJ1-5; D is possibly TRBD1 (6 bases). The germline V gene has CDR1 KGHDR and CDR2 SFDVKD. The length of the CDR3 is 13 residues. Between the trimmed V and J ends, which lost 8 bases and 1 base, there was a span of 8 bases. The CDR3 reads CATTGASNQPQHF. The CDR3 coding sequence is TGTGCCACCACAGGGGCGAGCAATCAGCCCCAGCATTTT.

This clone was seen more than once but under ten times. The genes are TRBV2 and TRBJ1-6; D unclear. V was cut by 7 bases and J by 6 bases, with 10 bases left in between. This CDR3 contains 13 residues. CDR1 is SNHLY and CDR2 is FYNNEI in the germline V gene. In nucleotides, the CDR3 is TGTGCCAGCAAGGGAGTGCGTAATTCACCCCTCCACTTT. It specifies CASKGVRNSPLHF. Full variable domain (missing parts from reference TRBV2 and TRBJ1-6): EPEVTQTPSHQVTQMGQEVILRCVPISNHLYFYWYRQILGQKVEFLVSFYNNEISEKSEIFDDQFSVERPDGSNFTLKIRSTKLEDSAMYFCASKGVRNSPLHFGNGTRLTVT.

The chain combines TRBV6-5 with TRBJ2-7; TRBD1 aligns across 8 bases. V trimming: 2 bases; J trimming: 0 bases; junction bases outside the gene matches: 3. Germline V gives CDR1 MNHEY, CDR2 SVGAGI. The CDR3 loop spans 15 amino acids. In nucleotides, the CDR3 is TGTGCCAGCAGTTACGGGGGGACAGGCTCCTACGAGCAGTACTTC. The encoded protein is CASSYGGTGSYEQYF.

The V gene is TRBV27, the J gene TRBJ2-7; 9 positions agree with TRBD1. Germline V gives CDR1 MNHEY, CDR2 SMNVEV (reference sequence). J was trimmed by 5 bases and V by 5 bases; bases with no gene match: 4. The CDR3 totals 13 residues. CDR3 coding DNA: TGTGCCAGCAGTGTACAGGGGGCCCACGAGCAGTACTTC. Translating it yields CASSVQGAHEQYF.

This clone was counted ten times or more. This chain's CDR3 is CASSDTHFTEAFF. In DNA, the CDR3 is TGTGCCAGCAGCGACACCCATTTTACTGAAGCTTTCTTT. The gene calls are TRBV7-9 and TRBJ1-1, with D uncertain. Germline V CDR1 and CDR2: SEHNR, FQNEAQ (reference sequence). The ends were cut back, 5 bases at V and 5 bases at J, with 12 bases in the middle. The CDR3 totals 13 residues.

The rearrangement links TRBV10-1 to TRBJ1-2; 8 nucleotides agree with TRBD1. Germline-derived CDR1 and CDR2 are WNHNN and SYGVQD (reference sequence). V lost 4 bases, J lost 8 bases, and 12 bases stayed unmatched. This CDR3 has 15 amino acids. Here the CDR3 DNA reads TGCGCCAGCAGTGCAACTCCCGGACAGGGAGGCGGCTACACCTTC. Its translation: CASSATPGQGGGYTF.

This clone was seen more than once but under ten times. The rearrangement uses TRBV4-1 and TRBJ1-1; no clear D. Germline assignment: CDR1 MGHRA and CDR2 YSYEKL. V was pared by 1 base and J by 0 bases, with 6 bases between. This CDR3 has 14 residues. DNA of the CDR3: TGCGCCAGCAGCCAAGGACTGATGAACACTGAAGCTTTCTTT. Amino acids: CASSQGLMNTEAFF.

The V gene is TRBV5-1, the J gene TRBJ2-1; TRBD2 matches at 7 bases. V lost 2 bases, J lost 6 bases, and 8 bases stayed unmatched. This CDR3 has 15 residues. Germline CDR1 SGHRS, CDR2 YFSETQ. The CDR3 DNA is TGCGCCAGCAGCTTAGGAGCGGGGCTGTCCAATGAGCAGTTCTTC. Translation gives CASSLGAGLSNEQFF.

This clone was detected a few times. This chain links TRBV27 with TRBJ2-3; 10 bases match TRBD1. Trimming cost V 7 bases and J 5 bases; bases outside gene matches: 15. The CDR3 length is 17 residues. Germline V gene data show CDR1 as MNHEY and CDR2 as SMNVEV (reference sequence). CDR3 DNA: TGTGCCAGCAAATTTTTGTCGACAGGGGGCAGGATAGATACGCAGTATTTT. This codes for CASKFLSTGGRIDTQYF.

The chain employs TRBV9 and TRBJ1-1; D might be TRBD1 (5 bases). Trimming pared 0 bases from V and 5 bases from J, leaving 11 bases between. CDR1 is SGDLS and CDR2 is YYNGEE in the germline V gene. This CDR3 comprises 14 residues. CDR3: CASSVAGGGTEAFF. The CDR3 region has the DNA TGTGCCAGCAGCGTAGCCGGCGGGGGGACTGAAGCTTTCTTT.

A single count supports this clone. The V call is TRBV30, the J call TRBJ1-5, with TRBD1 identical over 8 bases. This CDR3 contains 17 residues. The ends lost 0 bases at V and 0 bases at J; junction bases unmatched: 7. Germline CDR1 reads GTSNPN; CDR2 reads SVGIG (reference sequence). In DNA, the CDR3 is TGTGCCTGGAGTGTGGCACGGGACAGGAATAGCAATCAGCCCCAGCATTTT. This translates into CAWSVARDRNSNQPQHF. Full variable domain (rest looked up from reference TRBV30 and TRBJ1-5): SQTIHQWPATLVQPVGSPLSLECTVEGTSNPNLYWYRQAAGRGLQLLFYSVGIGQISSEVPQNLSASRPQDRQFILSSKKLLLSDSGFYLCAWSVARDRNSNQPQHFGDGTRLSIL.

The CDR3 sequence: CSPRTDLNTEAFF. In DNA, the CDR3 is TGCAGCCCCAGGACAGACCTGAACACTGAAGCTTTCTTT. The V and J genes are TRBV29-1 and TRBJ1-1; TRBD1 might be the D (6 bases). The V gene's germline CDR1 is SQVTM and CDR2 ANQGSEA. This CDR3 is built from 13 residues. Deletions cut 8 bases from V and 0 bases from J, with 13 bases between. Supplemented by reference TRBV29-1 and TRBJ1-1, the full variable domain reads SAVISQKPSRDICQRGTSLTIQCQVDSQVTMMFWYRQQPGQSLTLIATANQGSEATYESGFVIDKFPISRPNLTFSTLTVSNMSPEDSSIYLCSPRTDLNTEAFFGQGTRLTVV.

This clone was counted once. CDR3 residues: CASTSKPGANQPQHF. The CDR3 DNA sequence: TGTGCCAGTACCTCAAAGCCTGGGGCGAATCAGCCCCAGCATTTT. The chain links TRBV19 to TRBJ1-5, with D maybe TRBD1 (5 bases). This CDR3 spans 15 amino acids. V lost 7 bases, J lost 4 bases, and 17 bases lay in between. Germline V CDR1 and CDR2: LNHDA, SQIVND (reference sequence).

CDR3 coding DNA: TGTGCCAGCAGCCCGTCCACAGATACGCAGTATTTT. Residues: CASSPSTDTQYF. This chain links TRBV7-8 with TRBJ2-3, with D uncertain. The germline CDR1 and CDR2 sequences are SGHVS and FQNEAQ. The CDR3 totals 12 residues. Deletions cut 5 bases from V and 2 bases from J, with 5 bases between.

The chain uses TRBV19 and TRBJ1-1; D gene uncertain. CDR1 and CDR2 (germline): LNHDA, SQIVND (reference sequence). The V gene lost 5 bases and the J gene lost 0 bases, with 7 bases spanning the gap. CDR3 length equals 13 residues. The CDR3 region has the DNA TGTGCCAGTAGTGACTACATGAACACTGAAGCTTTCTTT. Amino acid sequence: CASSDYMNTEAFF.

V and J are TRBV6-5 and TRBJ1-2, with 8 bases fitting TRBD1. The CDR3 sequence is 15 residues long. Per germline, CDR1 MNHEY and CDR2 SVGAGI. V was pared by 0 bases and J by 7 bases, with 7 bases of the junction left unmatched. CDR3 sequence: CASSYSLRGRSGYTF. Written as DNA, the CDR3 is TGTGCCAGCAGTTACTCGCTCAGGGGGCGCAGTGGCTACACCTTC.

CDR3 in amino acids: CASSEVSKAKNIQYF. CDR3 in DNA: TGTGCCAGCAGTGAAGTGAGTAAGGCCAAAAACATTCAGTACTTC. The rearrangement uses TRBV6-1 and TRBJ2-4; D gene uncertain. The germline V and J ends were trimmed by 1 base and 1 base, with 8 bases remaining between them. The CDR3 sequence is 15 residues long. CDR1 MNHNS and CDR2 SASEGT come from the germline V gene.

The chain carries TRBV6-5 and TRBJ1-6; D ambiguous. The CDR3 loop spans 16 amino acids. The ends were cut back, 0 bases at V and 0 bases at J, with 6 bases in the middle. Germline V gene data show CDR1 as MNHEY and CDR2 as SVGAGI. The CDR3 DNA sequence: TGTGCCAGCAGTTACTCGCTGAGCTCCTATAATTCACCCCTCCACTTT. Protein sequence: CASSYSLSSYNSPLHF.

The chain recombines TRBV7-9 with TRBJ1-1; D unclear. Germline assignment: CDR1 SEHNR and CDR2 FQNEAQ (reference sequence). Deletions cut 8 bases from V and 6 bases from J, with 19 bases between. This CDR3 spans 14 amino acids. This CDR3 is CASVTTEEDPEAFF. The DNA of the CDR3 is TGTGCCAGCGTAACGACGGAGGAGGATCCTGAAGCTTTCTTT. Full variable domain (outside the CDR3, taken from reference TRBV7-9 and TRBJ1-1): DTGVSQNPRHKITKRGQNVTFRCDPISEHNRLYWYRQTLGQGPEFLTYFQNEAQLEKSRLLSDRFSAERPKGSFSTLEIQRTEQGDSAMYLCASVTTEEDPEAFFGQGTRLTVV.

The chain joins TRBV19 to TRBJ2-7; maybe TRBD1 (5 bases). Between the trimmed V and J ends, which lost 4 bases and 1 base, there was a span of 14 bases. Germline-derived CDR1 and CDR2 are LNHDA and SQIVND (reference sequence). This CDR3 has 15 residues. DNA for the CDR3: TGTGCCAGTAGTACCGAAGGACACACATCCTACGAGCAGTACTTC. Its translation: CASSTEGHTSYEQYF.

This chain connects TRBV27 to TRBJ2-2; 8 bases are shared with TRBD2. Trimming took 5 bases from V and 6 from J; bases not matched to a gene: 2. The germline CDR1 and CDR2 sequences are MNHEY and SMNVEV (reference sequence). This CDR3 comprises 13 residues. The DNA of the CDR3 is TGTGCCAGCAGTAGGACTAGCCCCGGGGAGCTGTTTTTT. Translation gives CASSRTSPGELFF.